Below, 25 T cell receptor beta chains from the same sample are listed, as sequenced in a study of OX40 agonist ivuxolimab in advanced cancers. Method: immunoSEQ multiplex PCR; TCRdb's copy keeps in-frame clones and lacks some. This repertoire shows approximately 45,000 clones, about 93% found once; its top ten account for approximately 10%. The material sequenced was CD4+ or CD8+ T cells sorted from blood, taken in a trial of the OX40 agonist ivuxolimab. The receptor source for this set is an adult with an advanced solid tumor such as melanoma, head and neck, liver or kidney cancer.

This chain joins TRBV27 and TRBJ2-1; the D gene is possibly TRBD2 (6 bases). The CDR3 runs to 15 residues. Trimming left V 3 bases short and J 3 bases short, with 12 bases between. Germline V gives CDR1 MNHEY, CDR2 SMNVEV (reference sequence). The CDR3 protein is CASSLEGVSYNEQFF. The CDR3 nucleotides are TGTGCCAGCAGTTTGGAGGGAGTGAGCTACAATGAGCAGTTCTTC.

V is TRBV13 and J is TRBJ2-1; tentative D call: TRBD1 (6 bases). V was clipped by 6 bases and J by 9 bases, with 12 bases between them. Germline CDR1 and CDR2: PRHDT and FYEKMQ (reference sequence). The CDR3 consists of 12 residues. In DNA, the CDR3 is TGTGCCAGCAGGGGGGCCCGGGGTGAGCAGTTCTTC. Its translation is CASRGARGEQFF.

This clone has a single count. V and J are TRBV10-3 and TRBJ1-4; the D gene is possibly TRBD1 (6 bases). There are 15 residues in the CDR3. The germline V gene encodes CDR1 ENHRY and CDR2 SYGVKD. Trimming stripped 0 bases from V and 6 bases from J, with 11 bases between. The CDR3 bases are TGTGCCATCAGTGAGTCAGGGGGAGTCGATGAAAAACTGTTTTTT. Protein sequence: CAISESGGVDEKLFF.

V gene TRBV6-5 combines with J gene TRBJ2-7; D not resolved. Trimming shortened V by 0 bases and J by 3 bases, and 6 bases separated the two germline ends. The CDR3 totals 13 residues. Germline CDR1 MNHEY, CDR2 SVGAGI. CDR3 protein: CASSYSVSYEQYF. CDR3 bases: TGTGCCAGCAGTTACTCGGTCAGCTACGAGCAGTACTTC.

This chain joins TRBV9 and TRBJ1-2; D is uncertain. The germline V gene has CDR1 SGDLS and CDR2 YYNGEE. The ends were cut back, 0 bases at V and 7 bases at J, with 10 bases in the middle. The CDR3 length is 13 residues. For the CDR3, the DNA is TGTGCCAGCAGCGTAGGCGCTGGAAGTGGCTACACCTTC. This encodes CASSVGAGSGYTF.

The J gene is TRBJ2-5, the V gene TRBV9; 8 positions agree with TRBD1. Germline-derived CDR1 and CDR2 are SGDLS and YYNGEE. Trimming at V came to 4 bases and at J to 0 bases, leaving 5 bases not matched to a gene. The CDR3 length is 15 residues. CDR3 sequence: CASSRPTGDQETQYF. The DNA for the CDR3 is TGTGCCAGCAGCCGCCCGACAGGGGACCAAGAGACCCAGTACTTC.

CDR3 DNA: TGTGCCAGTAGTAACGCCCGGGGGCGGTTCGGGGAGCTGTTTTTT. Its protein is CASSNARGRFGELFF. This chain joins TRBV19 and TRBJ2-2; D possibly uses TRBD1 or TRBD2 (6 bases each). This CDR3 contains 15 residues. Germline V gives CDR1 LNHDA, CDR2 SQIVND (reference sequence). Deletions cut 4 bases from V and 7 bases from J, with 16 bases between.

V is TRBV29-1 and J is TRBJ1-1; possibly TRBD1 for D (5 bases). V dropped 0 bases and J dropped 4 bases, with 9 bases sitting between them. Germline lookup yields CDR1 SQVTM and CDR2 ANQGSEA. The length of the CDR3 is 13 residues. The CDR3 nucleotides read TGCAGCGTTGAAGACAGGGAGGGCACTGAAGCTTTCTTT. Protein sequence: CSVEDREGTEAFF. The full variable domain, completed using reference TRBV29-1 and TRBJ1-1, is SAVISQKPSRDICQRGTSLTIQCQVDSQVTMMFWYRQQPGQSLTLIATANQGSEATYESGFVIDKFPISRPNLTFSTLTVSNMSPEDSSIYLCSVEDREGTEAFFGQGTRLTVV.

The rearrangement links TRBV30 to TRBJ2-2; D is tentatively TRBD1 or TRBD2 (5 bases each). Germline CDR1 is GTSNPN and CDR2 is SVGIG (reference sequence). Trimming removed 1 base at V and 4 bases at J, with 13 bases between. The CDR3 extends over 15 amino acids. The CDR3 DNA sequence: TGTGCCTGGAGTGGGAGCGAGGGGATCACCGGGGAGCTGTTTTTT. Protein sequence: CAWSGSEGITGELFF.

This chain links TRBV4-2 with TRBJ2-7, with 8 positions matching TRBD2. Looked up from germline, CDR1 is LGHNA and CDR2 is YNFKEQ. J was trimmed by 4 bases and V by 1 base; bases with no gene match: 9. There are 16 residues in the CDR3. In nucleotides, the CDR3 is TGTGCCAGCAGCCAAGGAGAGCGCGCGGGAGGATACGAGCAGTACTTC. Protein product: CASSQGERAGGYEQYF.

This sequence joins TRBV27 and TRBJ2-7, with D hard to call. Germline V gives CDR1 MNHEY, CDR2 SMNVEV (reference sequence). Deletions cut 3 bases from V and 3 bases from J, with 9 bases between. This CDR3 region has 13 residues. CDR3 coding DNA: TGTGCCAGCAGTTTTCAAAACGGCTACGAGCAGTACTTC. It codes for CASSFQNGYEQYF.

The rearrangement uses TRBV7-2 and TRBJ2-3, with D tentatively TRBD2 (6 bases). Germline V gives CDR1 SGHTA, CDR2 FQGNSA. V lost 5 bases and J 2 bases, leaving 14 bases between the germline ends. CDR3 length: 15 amino acids. DNA for the CDR3: TGTGCCAGCAGCGATTGGACTATCGTCACAGATACGCAGTATTTT. This encodes CASSDWTIVTDTQYF.

The V and J genes are TRBV7-2 and TRBJ1-3; D remains unclear. CDR1 and CDR2 from the germline V gene are SGHTA and FQGNSA. With 1 base removed from V and 4 bases from J, the gap between germline ends came to 11 bases. The CDR3 consists of 15 residues. The CDR3 spells CASSLEVGSGNTIYF. CDR3 nucleotide sequence: TGTGCCAGCAGCTTAGAGGTGGGATCCGGAAACACCATATATTTT.

The chain couples TRBV7-9 to TRBJ2-5; the D is unclear. This CDR3 has 13 amino acids. The ends were cut back, 4 bases at V and 4 bases at J, with 10 bases in the middle. From germline, CDR1 is SEHNR and CDR2 FQNEAQ (reference sequence). This CDR3 reads CASSYVELETQYF. Written as DNA, the CDR3 is TGTGCCAGCAGCTACGTAGAGTTAGAGACCCAGTACTTC.

The gene calls are TRBV6-5 and TRBJ2-1; 7 bases fit TRBD1. Germline V gene sequence: CDR1 MNHEY, CDR2 SVGAGI. The CDR3 totals 15 residues. J lost 4 bases, V lost 7 bases, and 10 bases had no gene match. The CDR3 DNA sequence: TGTGCCAGCATTACAAAGTGGGGACAGTACAATGAGCAGTTCTTC. This sequence encodes CASITKWGQYNEQFF.

V is TRBV7-2 and J is TRBJ2-5, with D unclear. Deletions cut 5 bases from V and 2 bases from J, with 15 bases between. The CDR3 runs to 15 residues. Germline assignment: CDR1 SGHTA and CDR2 FQGNSA. In DNA, the CDR3 is TGTGCCAGCAGCAACGGCCTAGGCAGACAAGAGACCCAGTACTTC. This sequence encodes CASSNGLGRQETQYF.

The V gene is TRBV11-3, the J gene TRBJ2-1; D remains ambiguous. The CDR3 is made up of 14 amino acids. Trimming removed 1 base at V and 2 bases at J, with 6 bases between. Germline V lookup: CDR1 SGHNT, CDR2 YENEEA. The CDR3 DNA reads as TGTGCCAGCAGCTTAGCGGGCCCCTACAATGAGCAGTTCTTC. It translates to CASSLAGPYNEQFF.

The CDR3 DNA reads as TGTGCCAGCACCCTTAGACAGGGGGCTAGCGAGCAGTTCTTC. It encodes CASTLRQGASEQFF. The V call is TRBV7-9, the J call TRBJ2-1; TRBD1 matches 10 bases. This CDR3 has 14 amino acids. After removal of 7 bases from V and 10 bases from J, the junction contained 10 bases not matched to a gene. Germline CDR1 and CDR2: SEHNR and FQNEAQ (reference sequence).

The chain employs TRBV5-1 and TRBJ2-7; TRBD1 is a possible D gene (5 bases). The CDR3 consists of 13 residues. The V gene's germline CDR1 is SGHRS and CDR2 YFSETQ. Trimming cost V 2 bases and J 4 bases, with 10 bases left between them. The CDR3 DNA reads TGCGCCAGCAGCTTAGCAGGGATATACGAGCAGTACTTC. Amino acids: CASSLAGIYEQYF.

The CDR3 loop is CASSQGSRGAEKLFF. The DNA for the CDR3 is TGCGCCAGCAGCCAAGGGAGCAGGGGCGCTGAAAAACTGTTTTTT. The chain has TRBV4-3 and TRBJ1-4; tentative D call: TRBD1 (6 bases). Germline loops: CDR1 LGHNA, CDR2 YSLEER. The CDR3 is 15 amino acids. The V end was cut by 1 base, the J end by 7 bases, with 13 bases between.

The rearrangement links TRBV28 to TRBJ2-1, with 7 bases fitting TRBD2. The CDR3 loop spans 15 amino acids. Germline V gene data show CDR1 as MDHEN and CDR2 as SYDVKM. V dropped 5 bases and J dropped 2; count of bases not matched to a gene: 6. The CDR3 region is CASSRSGNPYNEQFF. CDR3 sequence (DNA): TGTGCCAGCAGTCGGAGCGGGAACCCCTACAATGAGCAGTTCTTC.

This chain joins TRBV4-2 and TRBJ1-5; D gene ambiguous. The CDR3 is made up of 15 amino acids. V was pared by 0 bases and J by 7 bases, with 13 bases between. Germline loops: CDR1 LGHNA, CDR2 YNFKEQ. The CDR3 DNA reads TGTGCCAGCAGCCAAGATACCGGTGGGAACCAGCCCCAGCATTTT. This translates into CASSQDTGGNQPQHF.

This clone was seen just once. The rearrangement links TRBV9 to TRBJ2-1, with 10 bases identical to TRBD2. V trimming: 3 bases; J trimming: 2 bases; junction bases outside the gene matches: 5. The CDR3 extends over 16 amino acids. Germline CDR1 reads SGDLS; CDR2 reads YYNGEE. For the CDR3, the DNA is TGTGCCAGCAGCGCCCGACTAGCGGGCCCCTACAATGAGCAGTTCTTC. Translation: CASSARLAGPYNEQFF. The variable domain in full, with the rest retrieved from reference TRBV9 and TRBJ2-1, is DSGVTQTPKHLITATGQRVTLRCSPRSGDLSVYWYQQSLDQGLQFLIQYYNGEERAKGNILERFSAQQFPDLHSELNLSSLELGDSALYFCASSARLAGPYNEQFFGPGTRLTVL.

The genes are TRBV7-6 and TRBJ2-7; a possible D gene is TRBD2 (6 bases). V gave up 0 bases and J gave up 0 bases, with 15 bases separating them. The CDR3 consists of 17 residues. The germline CDR1 and CDR2 sequences are SGHVS and FNYEAQ. CDR3 region: CASSLAEGRALSYEQYF. In nucleotides, the CDR3 is TGTGCCAGCAGCTTAGCGGAGGGCAGGGCTCTCTCCTACGAGCAGTACTTC.

The chain has TRBV14 and TRBJ2-3; TRBD2 agrees at 8 bases. This CDR3 is 16 amino acids long. CDR1 is SGHDN and CDR2 is FVKESK in the germline V gene. J gave up 4 bases and V 0 bases, and 6 bases lay outside the gene matches. The CDR3 sequence: CASSQEDGRAADTQYF. The CDR3 DNA is TGTGCCAGCAGCCAAGAGGACGGGAGGGCCGCAGATACGCAGTATTTT.